The 15 T cell receptor beta chains presented below share a single source sample, sequenced in a study of T cell responses to AZD1222 COVID-19 vaccine. Measured with immunoSEQ multiplex PCR; TCRdb has only the in-frame clones, and not every one. The sample carries tens of thousands of clones, 85% to 90% recorded once. Sample: peripheral blood, taken on day 0 of MenACWY control vaccination. These receptors all come from an adult in good health.

This clone has more than one count but fewer than ten. This rearrangement joins TRBV28 to TRBJ2-5, with D perhaps TRBD1 (7 bases). The CDR3 runs 16 residues. Trimming pared 7 bases from V and 3 bases from J, leaving 21 bases between. Germline V gene lookup returns CDR1 MDHEN and CDR2 SYDVKM. The CDR3 loop reads CASTKESRGAEETQYF. The DNA of the CDR3 is TGTGCCAGCACGAAAGAAAGCAGGGGGGCGGAAGAGACCCAGTACTTC.

This clone was detected only a few times. The chain has TRBV11-3 and TRBJ2-3; the match to TRBD2 covers 8 bases. This CDR3 has 15 amino acids. J gave up 2 bases and V 4 bases, and 5 bases lay outside the gene matches. Germline CDR1 and CDR2: SGHNT and YENEEA. In nucleotides, the CDR3 is TGTGCCAGCAGCTACCGGGGGGGGTACACAGATACGCAGTATTTT. This encodes CASSYRGGYTDTQYF.

The CDR3 loop reads CASSQRKGATNSPLHF. DNA for the CDR3: TGTGCCAGCAGCCAAAGGAAGGGGGCCACTAATTCACCCCTCCACTTT. The J gene is TRBJ1-6, the V gene TRBV7-9, with 7 bases aligning to TRBD1. J was trimmed by 6 bases and V by 5 bases; bases with no gene match: 10. This CDR3 contains 16 residues. Per the germline V gene, CDR1 is SEHNR and CDR2 is FQNEAQ (reference sequence).

For the CDR3, the DNA is TGTGCCATCAGTGACCCCGGGACTAGCGGGGGGAATGAGCAGTTCTTC. Amino acids: CAISDPGTSGGNEQFF. The V and J genes are TRBV10-3 and TRBJ2-1, with 15 bases that match TRBD2. Germline V gives CDR1 ENHRY, CDR2 SYGVKD. The CDR3 is made up of 16 amino acids. The ends lost 3 bases at V and 7 bases at J; junction bases unmatched: 4.

Concerning this clone itself: A junction end diverges from the germline sequence, so it may reflect a read error. V and J are TRBV7-7 and TRBJ2-5; a weak D match, TRBD1 (5 bases). Germline V gene lookup returns CDR1 SSHAT and CDR2 FNYEAQ (reference sequence). This CDR3 is built from 13 residues. The CDR3 sequence is CASSWAGQETQYF. The CDR3 region has the DNA TGTGCTAGCAGCTGGGCAGGGCAAGAGACCCAGTACTTC.

The rearrangement uses TRBV2 and TRBJ2-3; D gene ambiguous. With 6 bases removed from V and 3 bases from J, the gap between germline ends came to 10 bases. From germline, CDR1 is SNHLY and CDR2 FYNNEI. The CDR3 is 13 amino acids. CDR3 residues: CASSFGPTDTQYF. CDR3 sequence (DNA): TGTGCCAGCAGCTTCGGACCAACAGATACGCAGTATTTT.

In its sample, this clone was seen a few times. The chain couples TRBV12-3 or TRBV12-4 to TRBJ1-5; D not certain. V lost 5 bases to trimming and J lost 0 bases, with 2 bases between them. This CDR3 comprises 12 residues. The CDR3 DNA is TGTGCCAGCAGTCCTAGCAATCAGCCCCAGCATTTT. The encoded protein is CASSPSNQPQHF.

V usage is TRBV11-2 and J usage is TRBJ2-4; TRBD1 matches at 7 bases. CDR3 length: 17 amino acids. Per germline, CDR1 SGHAT and CDR2 FQNNGV. The junction had 11 bases not matched to a gene; V was cut back by 5 bases and J by 1 base. This CDR3 is CASSTLGQELAKNIQYF. The CDR3 coding sequence is TGTGCCAGCAGCACCTTAGGACAGGAATTGGCCAAAAACATTCAGTACTTC.

This chain uses TRBV11-2 with TRBJ2-1; TRBD1 aligns across 10 bases. The CDR3 contains 15 residues. From germline, CDR1 is SGHAT and CDR2 FQNNGV. Trimming at V came to 1 base and at J to 8 bases, leaving 5 bases not matched to a gene. The DNA of the CDR3 is TGTGCCAGCAGCTTAGGACAGGGGGCCTTCTATGAGCAGTTCTTC. It yields the protein CASSLGQGAFYEQFF.

The J gene is TRBJ1-5, the V gene TRBV7-3; 10 bases map to TRBD1. J gave up 1 base and V 5 bases, and 2 bases lay outside the gene matches. The CDR3 is made up of 15 amino acids. Germline V CDR1 and CDR2: SGHTA, FQGTGA. For the CDR3, the DNA is TGTGCCAGCAGCGTGACAGGGGGCAGCAATCAGCCCCAGCATTTT. Translation: CASSVTGGSNQPQHF.

J is TRBJ2-1 and V is TRBV6-5; 9 nucleotides align to TRBD2. CDR1 is MNHEY, CDR2 SVGAGI, per germline. V was clipped by 1 base and J by 9 bases; unmatched bases: 7. There are 15 residues in the CDR3. The CDR3 is CASSYFAGGLGEQFF. For the CDR3, the DNA is TGTGCCAGCAGTTACTTCGCGGGGGGGCTTGGTGAGCAGTTCTTC.

As for this clone: At one of its ends the junction is not consistent with the germline gene, which may arise from a read error. The chain carries TRBV5-8 and TRBJ1-1; unclear D gene. The CDR3 runs to 14 residues. CDR1 and CDR2 from the germline V gene are SGHTS and YDEGEE. As DNA, the CDR3 is TGTGCCATCCCCTTCTTGAGGGTGAAGACTGAAGCTTTCTTT. It is translated as CAIPFLRVKTEAFF.

V usage is TRBV15 and J usage is TRBJ2-7; D ambiguous. V gave up 3 bases and J gave up 0 bases, with 9 bases separating them. Germline lookup yields CDR1 LNHNV and CDR2 YYDKDF (reference sequence). The length of the CDR3 is 14 residues. The CDR3 sequence is CATSRAPNSYEQYF. CDR3 nucleotide sequence: TGTGCCACCAGCAGGGCACCTAACTCCTACGAGCAGTACTTC. The complete variable domain, with remaining parts taken from reference TRBV15 and TRBJ2-7, reads DAMVIQNPRYQVTQFGKPVTLSCSQTLNHNVMYWYQQKSSQAPKLLFHYYDKDFNNEADTPDNFQSRRPNTSFCFLDIRSPGLGDTAMYLCATSRAPNSYEQYFGPGTRLTVT.

This clone was counted a single time. The J gene is TRBJ1-2, the V gene TRBV6-6; D perhaps matches TRBD1 (6 bases). The CDR3 runs to 13 residues. Per germline, CDR1 MNHNY and CDR2 SVGAGI (reference sequence). V was cut by 5 bases and J by 7 bases, with 14 bases left in between. CDR3 in amino acids: CASSAGDTAGYTF. The CDR3 nucleotides are TGTGCCAGCAGTGCCGGGGACACCGCTGGCTACACCTTC.

Turning to this clone: Other DNA sequences in this specimen translate into the identical CDR3. The chain is built from TRBV29-1 and TRBJ1-5; D is possibly TRBD1 (5 bases). Germline V gives CDR1 SQVTM, CDR2 ANQGSEA. This CDR3 is 13 amino acids long. The germline V and J ends were trimmed by 4 bases and 3 bases, with 10 bases remaining between them. The CDR3 DNA follows: TGCAGCGTTGGGCAGGGATCCAATCAGCCCCAGCATTTT. Encoded protein: CSVGQGSNQPQHF.